The 31 T cell receptor beta chains listed next were all sequenced from one sample in a study of T cells in Graves' hyperthyroidism and ophthalmopathy. The source material, RNA transcripts, was used to amplify TCR beta CDR3 regions. HTBI primers drove first-round RT-PCR of the TCR CDR3. TCRdb fed the multiplex PCR reads into MiXCR, producing one record per CDR3 protein. The sample contains about 110,000 distinct CDR3 sequences, roughly 15% of which appear only once. Sequencing was carried out using blood. These receptors were taken from a woman between 45 and 65 years old with Graves' hyperthyroidism.

This clonotype was seen ten or more times. The chain links TRBV7-9 to TRBJ2-1; D gene unclear. Germline V gene sequence: CDR1 SEHNR, CDR2 FQNEAQ (reference sequence). There are 15 residues in the CDR3. Trimming stripped 2 bases from V and 4 bases from J, with 12 bases between. The CDR3 loop reads CASSLYDSRYNEQFF. CDR3 in DNA: TGTGCCAGCAGCTTATACGACTCCCGTTACAATGAGCAGTTCTTC.

This clonotype was picked up many times. V gene TRBV2 combines with J gene TRBJ1-2; no reliable D call. CDR3 length equals 12 residues. Germline CDR1 and CDR2: SNHLY and FYNNEI. Deletions cut 6 bases from V and 6 bases from J, with 11 bases between. In DNA, the CDR3 is TGTGCCAGCAGGTCCACGATAGATGGCTACACCTTC. This codes for CASRSTIDGYTF. Drawing the rest from reference TRBV2 and TRBJ1-2, the complete variable domain is EPEVTQTPSHQVTQMGQEVILRCVPISNHLYFYWYRQILGQKVEFLVSFYNNEISEKSEIFDDQFSVERPDGSNFTLKIRSTKLEDSAMYFCASRSTIDGYTFGSGTRLTVV.

In the case of this clonotype: A read error may explain this, as a much larger clone is one base away. V gene TRBV28 combines with J gene TRBJ1-4; D gene ambiguous. The germline V gene has CDR1 MDHEN and CDR2 SYDVKM. The CDR3 length is 14 residues. The CDR3 reads CASSLVSANERLFF. In DNA form, the CDR3 reads TGTGCCAGCAGTTTAGTGTCGGCTAATGAAAGACTGTTTTTT.

The chain employs TRBV11-2 and TRBJ2-2; 7 bases align to TRBD1. Germline trimming cut 5 bases from V and 1 base from J; bases unmatched to any gene: 7. The length of the CDR3 is 16 residues. Germline CDR1 SGHAT, CDR2 FQNNGV. The chain's CDR3 is CASSISGTVNTGELFF. The CDR3 nucleotides are TGTGCCAGCAGCATTTCCGGGACAGTGAACACCGGGGAGCTGTTTTTT. The whole variable domain, remainder taken from reference TRBV11-2 and TRBJ2-2, is EAGVAQSPRYKIIEKRQSVAFWCNPISGHATLYWYQQILGQGPKLLIQFQNNGVVDDSQLPKDRFSAERLKGVDSTLKIQPAKLEDSAVYLCASSISGTVNTGELFFGEGSRLTVL.

The table lists this clonotype with a few counts. The genes are TRBV19 and TRBJ2-3; D is undetermined. The CDR3 has 13 residues. Trimming pared 3 bases from V and 5 bases from J, leaving 9 bases between. The germline gives CDR1 LNHDA, CDR2 SQIVND (reference sequence). The CDR3 reads CASSMVEIDTQYF. The CDR3 bases are TGTGCCAGTAGTATGGTGGAAATAGATACGCAGTATTTT.

Many counts were recorded for this clonotype. This chain links TRBV3-1 with TRBJ2-1, with D hard to call. The CDR3 consists of 12 residues. Germline assignment: CDR1 LGHDT and CDR2 YNNKEL (reference sequence). The V end lost 1 base, the J end lost 2 bases, and 0 bases lay between the germline ends. The CDR3 is CASSQAYNEQFF. CDR3 sequence (DNA): TGTGCCAGCAGCCAAGCCTACAATGAGCAGTTCTTC.

This clonotype was seen at least ten times. V and J are TRBV28 and TRBJ1-2, with a tentative D call TRBD1 (6 bases). Trimming cost V 5 bases and J 6 bases, with 13 bases left between them. CDR3 length: 13 residues. Germline V gene sequence: CDR1 MDHEN, CDR2 SYDVKM. The CDR3 DNA reads as TGTGCCAGCAGTCAAGGACAGTCCAATGGCTACACCTTC. It is translated as CASSQGQSNGYTF.

This clonotype was seen at least ten times. This chain joins TRBV15 and TRBJ2-4; 11 positions agree with TRBD2. This CDR3 has 21 residues. V lost 4 bases and J lost 5; bases outside the gene matches: 22. The germline V gene encodes CDR1 LNHNV and CDR2 YYDKDF (reference sequence). The CDR3 loop reads CATSNSIYRLAGTRDENIQYF. CDR3 nucleotides: TGTGCCACCAGCAACTCTATTTACCGACTAGCGGGAACACGCGACGAAAACATTCAGTACTTC.

Ten or more counts support this clonotype. This chain joins TRBV6-5 and TRBJ1-4; 9 positions match TRBD1. The CDR3 length is 18 residues. V gave up 0 bases and J gave up 7 bases; unmatched junction bases: 12. Germline values: CDR1 MNHEY, CDR2 SVGAGI. This CDR3 is CASSYSYTGGKGGEKLFF. CDR3 DNA sequence: TGTGCCAGCAGTTACTCGTACACAGGGGGCAAGGGGGGTGAAAAACTGTTTTTT.

The table lists this clonotype with many counts. V and J are TRBV29-1 and TRBJ2-1, with D possibly being TRBD1 or TRBD2 (6 bases each). This CDR3 is 13 amino acids long. Germline V gives CDR1 SQVTM, CDR2 ANQGSEA. Trimming took off 1 base at V and 9 bases at J, with 13 bases between the two ends. The CDR3: CSVEGGGHLEQFF. CDR3 DNA: TGCAGCGTTGAAGGTGGGGGGCACCTTGAGCAGTTCTTC.

This clonotype was seen a few times. The genes are TRBV7-3 and TRBJ2-7, with D maybe TRBD1 (6 bases). The CDR3 extends over 13 amino acids. The germline V and J ends were trimmed by 5 bases and 2 bases, with 10 bases remaining between them. CDR1 is SGHTA, CDR2 FQGTGA, per germline. The CDR3 loop is CASSTRDTYEQYV. Here the CDR3 DNA reads TGTGCCAGCAGCACCCGGGACACCTACGAGCAGTACGTC.

This clonotype appeared many times. This chain uses TRBV13 with TRBJ2-1; maybe TRBD1 (5 bases). CDR3 length equals 14 residues. Germline CDR1 PRHDT, CDR2 FYEKMQ (reference sequence). V lost 1 base to trimming and J lost 6 bases, with 10 bases between them. CDR3 sequence: CASSLERQRNEQFF. The CDR3, as DNA: TGTGCCAGCAGCTTAGAACGACAGCGCAATGAGCAGTTCTTC.

This clonotype turned up a few times. The chain links TRBV5-1 to TRBJ2-2; 11 positions agree with TRBD2. CDR1 and CDR2 (germline): SGHRS, YFSETQ. The CDR3 length is 17 residues. V was pared by 6 bases and J by 1 base, with 8 bases of the junction left unmatched. CDR3 protein: CASNTGTSGLNTGELFF. In nucleotides, the CDR3 is TGCGCCAGCAATACCGGGACTAGCGGATTGAACACCGGGGAGCTGTTTTTT. Variable domain in full (rest from reference TRBV5-1 and TRBJ2-2): KAGVTQTPRYLIKTRGQQVTLSCSPISGHRSVSWYQQTPGQGLQFLFEYFSETQRNKGNFPGRFSGRQFSNSRSEMNVSTLELGDSALYLCASNTGTSGLNTGELFFGEGSRLTVL.

This clonotype was observed at least ten times. This rearrangement joins TRBV20-1 to TRBJ2-1; D ambiguous. This CDR3 spans 11 amino acids. Germline CDR1 DFQATT, CDR2 SNEGSKA (reference sequence). V lost 2 bases and J lost 8, with 7 bases in between. The CDR3 region has the DNA TGCAGTGCTAGACTGTCTCATGAGCAGTTCTTC. Protein: CSARLSHEQFF.

Ten or more counts support this clonotype. The rearrangement uses TRBV2 and TRBJ2-1, with D uncertain. Germline loops: CDR1 SNHLY, CDR2 FYNNEI. The CDR3 totals 15 residues. Trimming shortened V by 6 bases and J by 0 bases, and 12 bases separated the two germline ends. Here the CDR3 reads CASSPDSNSYNEQFF. CDR3 nucleotide sequence: TGTGCCAGCAGCCCGGATTCTAACTCCTACAATGAGCAGTTCTTC.

In its sample, this clonotype was seen a few times. The chain uses TRBV5-1 and TRBJ1-3, with TRBD1 matching over 8 bases. The CDR3 consists of 14 residues. Germline V gene data show CDR1 as SGHRS and CDR2 as YFSETQ. V shed 3 bases and J 4 bases; nucleotides not matched to a gene: 3. CDR3 protein: CASSWTGRGNTIYF. In nucleotides, the CDR3 is TGCGCCAGCAGCTGGACAGGGCGCGGAAACACCATATATTTT.

Many counts were recorded for this clonotype. The V and J genes are TRBV18 and TRBJ2-7; 7 bases match TRBD1. The germline V gene has CDR1 KGHSH and CDR2 LQKENI. There are 14 residues in the CDR3. The V segment lost 3 bases and the J segment 0 bases; nucleotides outside the gene matches: 2. DNA for the CDR3: TGTGCCAGCTCACCGAGGGACAGCTCCTACGAGCAGTACTTC. It specifies CASSPRDSSYEQYF.

This clonotype was counted at least ten times. The gene calls are TRBV25-1 and TRBJ2-1, with 9 bases lining up with TRBD1. The CDR3 runs to 15 residues. Germline V gives CDR1 MGHDK, CDR2 SYGVNS. The V segment lost 5 bases and the J segment 5 bases; nucleotides outside the gene matches: 7. The CDR3 DNA reads as TGTGCCAGCAGTTACCGGGACAGGGATCACAATGAGCAGTTCTTC. It encodes CASSYRDRDHNEQFF.

This clonotype has a count of ten or more. J is TRBJ2-1 and V is TRBV2, with D possibly called TRBD1 or TRBD2 (5 bases each). Between the trimmed V and J ends, which lost 3 bases and 8 bases, there was a span of 11 bases. CDR1 SNHLY and CDR2 FYNNEI come from the germline V gene. CDR3 length: 13 amino acids. The CDR3 loop is CASSDQGVDEQFF. The CDR3 DNA reads TGTGCCAGCAGTGATCAGGGAGTTGATGAGCAGTTCTTC.

A single count supports this clonotype. This chain links TRBV5-5 with TRBJ1-4; no clear D. V lost 0 bases, J lost 7 bases, and 7 bases lay in between. The germline CDR1 and CDR2 sequences are SGHKS and YYEKEE (reference sequence). The CDR3 has 13 residues. The CDR3 DNA is TGTGCCAGCAGCTTGGGTCTCGGTGAAAAACTGTTTTTT. As protein: CASSLGLGEKLFF.

The table lists this clonotype with many counts. CDR3 nucleotide sequence: TGTGCCAGCTCACCATTGTCAGAGAACACTGAAGCTTTCTTT. Amino acid sequence: CASSPLSENTEAFF. The V call is TRBV18, the J call TRBJ1-1; D is uncertain. The CDR3 is 14 amino acids. Trimming shortened V by 2 bases and J by 1 base, and 8 bases separated the two germline ends. Germline CDR1 KGHSH, CDR2 LQKENI.

This clonotype was counted ten times or more. The chain is built from TRBV12-3 or TRBV12-4 and TRBJ2-4; D might be TRBD1 (5 bases). This CDR3 has 16 amino acids. V lost 6 bases and J lost 0, with 15 bases in between. The CDR3 sequence is CASSPQGALAKNIQYF. The CDR3 DNA reads TGTGCCAGCAGCCCCCAGGGCGCGCTAGCCAAAAACATTCAGTACTTC.

The rearrangement uses TRBV28 and TRBJ2-1, with D perhaps matching TRBD1 (5 bases). V lost 7 bases, J lost 7 bases, and 20 bases lay in between. Germline CDR1 MDHEN, CDR2 SYDVKM. The CDR3 runs 15 residues. The CDR3 bases are TGTGCCAGCACCCGCGGCCAGGGCTTCAATAATGAGCAGTTCTTC. Translating it yields CASTRGQGFNNEQFF.

CDR3 DNA sequence: TGTGCCAGCAGCTTAAGGAGCTATGGCTACACCTTC. Its translation is CASSLRSYGYTF. This chain joins TRBV7-9 and TRBJ1-2; D call uncertain. CDR3 length equals 12 residues. The V gene's germline CDR1 is SEHNR and CDR2 FQNEAQ (reference sequence). The germline V and J ends were trimmed by 2 bases and 4 bases, with 5 bases remaining between them.

This clonotype showed up many times. V usage is TRBV7-9 and J usage is TRBJ2-1; 9 bases are a match to TRBD2. The CDR3 is made up of 14 amino acids. The junction had 11 bases not matched to a gene; V was cut back by 11 bases and J by 6 bases. Germline V gene data show CDR1 as SEHNR and CDR2 as FQNEAQ (reference sequence). The CDR3 region is CAAPGTSIGNEQFF. The CDR3 nucleotides are TGTGCCGCTCCCGGGACTAGCATTGGCAATGAGCAGTTCTTC.

This clonotype was recorded at least ten times. The genes are TRBV5-6 and TRBJ2-1; 8 bases map to TRBD1. CDR1 is SGHDT and CDR2 is YYEEEE in the germline V gene. Unmatched junction bases numbered 9, after V lost 1 base and J lost 9 bases. There are 15 residues in the CDR3. CDR3 DNA: TGTGCCAGCAGCTTGTATGGCAGGGGGCAGGGTGAGCAGTTCTTC. Translation: CASSLYGRGQGEQFF.

The chain is built from TRBV6-1 and TRBJ2-2, with D tentatively TRBD1 (7 bases). Germline V gene sequence: CDR1 MNHNS, CDR2 SASEGT. Deletions cut 7 bases from V and 6 bases from J, with 15 bases between. There are 14 residues in the CDR3. The CDR3 bases are TGTGCCAGCAATCCCAGGGGGGTAGCCGGGGAGCTGTTTTTT. Translating gives CASNPRGVAGELFF.

This clonotype occurred many times. The chain couples TRBV9 to TRBJ2-1; TRBD2 aligns across 7 bases. The length of the CDR3 is 15 residues. The germline CDR1 and CDR2 sequences are SGDLS and YYNGEE. With 2 bases clipped from V and 5 bases from J, the junction kept 7 bases outside the gene matches. In DNA form, the CDR3 reads TGTGCCAGCAGCGTTTCTAGCGGAAATAACAATGAGCAGTTCTTC. Translation: CASSVSSGNNNEQFF.

The table lists this clonotype with many counts. This rearrangement joins TRBV11-1 to TRBJ2-1; 13 nucleotides line up with TRBD2. The CDR3 loop spans 14 amino acids. CDR1 is SGHAT, CDR2 FQDESV, per germline (reference sequence). J was trimmed by 7 bases and V by 8 bases; bases with no gene match: 5. CDR3 loop: CASSGLAGRNEQFF. In DNA form, the CDR3 reads TGTGCCAGCTCGGGACTAGCGGGAAGAAATGAGCAGTTCTTC.

This clonotype was observed many times. This rearrangement joins TRBV20-1 to TRBJ2-1; D unresolved. The CDR3 runs 16 residues. The germline V gene has CDR1 DFQATT and CDR2 SNEGSKA (reference sequence). Trimming removed 0 bases at V and 0 bases at J, with 12 bases between. CDR3 residues: CSARDPGRGSYNEQFF. Here the CDR3 DNA reads TGCAGTGCTAGAGATCCAGGACGTGGCTCCTACAATGAGCAGTTCTTC.

The genes are TRBV25-1 and TRBJ2-1; tentative D call: TRBD2 (7 bases). V shed 4 bases and J shed 7 bases, with 17 bases lying between them. Germline V gives CDR1 MGHDK, CDR2 SYGVNS. This CDR3 contains 15 residues. DNA of the CDR3: TGTGCCAGCAGTGCCTTCGGGGGGCAGTGGAATGAGCAGTTCTTC. Translated, it gives CASSAFGGQWNEQFF.